This TCR beta chain was sequenced for a study of T cell responses to AZD1222 COVID-19 vaccine. About the research overall: Second doses were pooled across both intervals (about 4 or about 12 weeks).

Regarding the study as a whole: The donor cohort was predominantly white British with a female majority, and clonal diversity may have been underestimated. Nearly half of the spike-specific TCRs reportedly recognize variant regions that carry no mutations. The study identified only 6 or 7 AZD1222 recipients as seropositive at baseline.

To note about this clone: The antigen is undetermined.

Using immunoSEQ multiplex PCR, the repertoire was profiled, and TCRdb retains in-frame clones only, with some absent. The table has 170,000 or so clones, just over 90% seen once. The clonotype originates from an adult in good health. Source: peripheral blood, taken on day 0 of AZD1222 vaccination.

The CDR3 coding sequence is TGTGCCAGCTCACCGAACCCAGGGGCCTACGAGCAGTACTTC. Translation: CASSPNPGAYEQYF. The rearrangement joins TRBV18 to TRBJ2-7; D perhaps matches TRBD1 (6 bases). V shed 3 bases and J shed 2 bases, with 11 bases lying between them. Germline values: CDR1 KGHSH, CDR2 LQKENI. This CDR3 has 14 residues.